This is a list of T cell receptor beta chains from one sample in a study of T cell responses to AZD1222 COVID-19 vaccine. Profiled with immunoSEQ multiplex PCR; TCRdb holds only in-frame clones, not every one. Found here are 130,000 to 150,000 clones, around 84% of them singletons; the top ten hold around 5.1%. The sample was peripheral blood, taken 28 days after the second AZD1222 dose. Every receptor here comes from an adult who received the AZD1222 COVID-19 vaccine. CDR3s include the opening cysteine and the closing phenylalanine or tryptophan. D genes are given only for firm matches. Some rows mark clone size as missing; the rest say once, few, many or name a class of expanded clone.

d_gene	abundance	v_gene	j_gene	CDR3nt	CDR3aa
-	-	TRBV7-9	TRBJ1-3	TGTGCCAGCAGCTTAGGAACACTAGTTTCCACTCCCTCTGGAAACACCATATATTTT	CASSLGTLVSTPSGNTIYF
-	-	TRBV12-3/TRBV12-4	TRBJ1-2	TGTGCCAGCAGTTTGCAGGGTTACTATGGCTACACCTTC	CASSLQGYYGYTF
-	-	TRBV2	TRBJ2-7	TGTGCCAGCAGTGAAGCGCGGCTGGGGAAAGAGAACGAGCAGTACTTC	CASSEARLGKENEQYF
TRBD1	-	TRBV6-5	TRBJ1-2	TGTGCCAGCAGTTCCGGACAGGGGAGAAATGGCTACACCTTC	CASSSGQGRNGYTF
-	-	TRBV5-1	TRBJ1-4	TGCGCCAGCAGCCCGGACGGCGGGCATGAAAAACTGTTTTTT	CASSPDGGHEKLFF
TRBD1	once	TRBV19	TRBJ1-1	TGTGCCAGTAGCAAACCTAACACAGGGGCCACTGAAGCTTTCTTT	CASSKPNTGATEAFF
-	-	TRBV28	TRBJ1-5	TGTGCCAGCAGTTCGAAGGGACAGCCCCAGCATTTT	CASSSKGQPQHF
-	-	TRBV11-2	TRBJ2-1	TGTGCCAGCAGTTCATCCGCCCTTAATGAGCAGTTCTTC	CASSSSALNEQFF
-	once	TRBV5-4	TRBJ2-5	TGTGCCAGCAGCCCCGGGTGGGAGACCCAGTACTTC	CASSPGWETQYF
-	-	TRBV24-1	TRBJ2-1	TGTGCCACCAGTGATCCCCAGGGGTTTAGGGATGAGCAGTTCTTC	CATSDPQGFRDEQFF